Following are 14 T cell receptor beta chains from one sample sequenced in a study of tumor and adjacent non-tumor tissue in lung cancer. No cell sorting was done before RNA was extracted from the tissue. The library came from three nested PCR rounds adapted from ARM-PCR protocols. TCRdb reprocessed the multiplex PCR reads with MiXCR, giving one entry per CDR3 protein. The sample holds about 200,000 distinct CDR3 sequences; 60% to 85% are singletons and the top ten take roughly 24%. The specimen sequenced was lung tumor tissue. These receptors all come from a man aged 55 to 69 with non-small cell lung cancer.

Of note for this clonotype: One junction end does not reproduce the germline sequence, and a read error may be involved. The J gene is TRBJ2-2, the V gene TRBV20-1, with 8 bases lining up with TRBD2. The CDR3 runs to 12 residues. Germline values: CDR1 DFQATT, CDR2 SNEGSKA (reference sequence). CDR3 sequence reads: CSVSGVTGELFF. CDR3 DNA sequence: TGCAGTGTTAGCGGGGTTACCGGGGAGCTGTTTTTC.

This clonotype appeared a few times. A read error is possible here, since a much larger clone lies one base away. Without the conserved terminal phenylalanine or tryptophan, this CDR3 likely stems from a read error. This rearrangement joins TRBV11-2 to TRBJ1-2; D perhaps matches TRBD1 (5 bases). Trimming took 2 bases from V and 2 from J, leaving 9 bases between them. CDR3 length equals 14 residues. CDR1 is SGHAT, CDR2 FQNNGV, per germline. CDR3 region: CASSLQGANYGYTL. CDR3 in DNA: TGTGCCAGCAGCTTACAGGGAGCGAACTATGGCTACACCCTC.

Details on this clonotype: In this CDR3 the conserved last residue, phenylalanine or tryptophan, is missing, so a read error is likely. The CDR3: CACSFLAGGIQQYL. CDR3 sequence (DNA): TGTGCCTGCAGCTTTCTAGCGGGGGGCATTCAGCAGTATCTT. V usage is TRBV11-2 and J usage is TRBJ2-3; 11 bases agree with TRBD2. The CDR3 has 14 amino acids. Germline V gene data show CDR1 as SGHAT and CDR2 as FQNNGV.

This clonotype was seen once. This could be a read error, since a much larger clone is one nucleotide away. In DNA, the CDR3 is TGCAGTGCTAGATACGGCTTATTCACAGATACGCAGTATTTT. It translates to CSARYGLFTDTQYF. This rearrangement joins TRBV20-1 to TRBJ2-3; no clear D gene. The CDR3 sequence is 14 residues long. V was trimmed by 2 bases and J by 2 bases, leaving 11 bases between them. Germline V CDR1 and CDR2: DFQATT, SNEGSKA (reference sequence).

The CDR3 is CASSLGAGADTQYF. CDR3 DNA sequence: TGTGCCAGCAGCTTGGGAGCGGGAGCAGATACGCAGTATTTT. This chain joins TRBV5-5 and TRBJ2-3; 8 bases line up with TRBD2. CDR1 is SGHKS, CDR2 YYEKEE, per germline (reference sequence). The CDR3 sequence is 14 residues long. Germline trimming cut 0 bases from V and 4 bases from J; bases unmatched to any gene: 1.

The chain links TRBV11-3 to TRBJ2-7, with D possibly being TRBD2 (6 bases). V lost 5 bases to trimming and J lost 3 bases, with 20 bases between them. This CDR3 is 16 amino acids long. Germline CDR1 reads SGHNT; CDR2 reads YENEEA. The DNA for the CDR3 is TGTGCCAGCAGCATTACAGGACCAGCGGGTGGCTACGAGCAGTACTTC. It encodes CASSITGPAGGYEQYF.

This clonotype was seen only a few times. This chain connects TRBV20-1 to TRBJ2-3; perhaps TRBD2 as D (6 bases). Germline V gene data show CDR1 as DFQATT and CDR2 as SNEGSKA (reference sequence). Trimming left V 6 bases short and J 0 bases short, with 16 bases between. This CDR3 comprises 15 residues. The CDR3 region is CSAPGLSSSTDTQYF. The CDR3 coding sequence is TGCAGTGCGCCGGGACTCTCATCTAGCACAGATACGCAGTATTTT.

The CDR3 reads CASSSGTPGNEQFF. The CDR3 region has the DNA TGCGCCAGCAGCTCCGGGACTCCAGGTAATGAGCAGTTCTTC. The V and J genes are TRBV5-1 and TRBJ2-1, with D perhaps TRBD2 (6 bases). Between the trimmed V and J ends, which lost 3 bases and 7 bases, there was a span of 14 bases. Germline V gene data show CDR1 as SGHRS and CDR2 as YFSETQ. The CDR3 is made up of 14 amino acids.

This chain uses TRBV6-2 or TRBV6-3 with TRBJ2-7, with D tentatively TRBD2 (6 bases). Germline CDR1 and CDR2: MNHEY and SVGEGT. V was pared by 8 bases and J by 0 bases, with 20 bases between. This CDR3 region has 16 residues. The chain's CDR3 is CASQVLAGLSSYEQYF. In DNA form, the CDR3 reads TGTGCCAGCCAGGTGCTGGCGGGATTGAGCTCCTACGAGCAGTACTTC.

Regarding this clonotype: One end of the junction does not line up with germline, which may come from a read error. The chain couples TRBV20-1 to TRBJ2-7; the match to TRBD2 covers 7 bases. Germline V gene lookup returns CDR1 DFQATT and CDR2 SNEGSKA (reference sequence). The CDR3 loop spans 17 amino acids. The CDR3 sequence: CSASTPYPSGRRNEQNF. CDR3 coding DNA: TGCAGTGCTTCGACACCCTACCCATCCGGGAGGCGGAACGAGCAGAACTTC.

The gene calls are TRBV28 and TRBJ1-5; the D gene is possibly TRBD1 (6 bases). V lost 7 bases to trimming and J lost 6 bases, with 19 bases between them. Looked up from germline, CDR1 is MDHEN and CDR2 is SYDVKM. The CDR3 spans 15 residues. CDR3 DNA sequence: TGTGCCAGCAATACAGAGGGGGGGTACATTCAGCCCCAGCATTTT. It codes for CASNTEGGYIQPQHF.

The J gene is TRBJ2-3, the V gene TRBV20-1, with a weak D call TRBD1 (6 bases). V was clipped by 4 bases and J by 8 bases, with 28 bases between them. The CDR3 consists of 17 residues. Germline loops: CDR1 DFQATT, CDR2 SNEGSKA (reference sequence). The CDR3 nucleotides read TGCAGTGCTAATGGCGTCCTCCCAGCGTGGGGGCCAGCTACGCAGTATTTT. The encoded protein is CSANGVLPAWGPATQYF.

The gene calls are TRBV7-9 and TRBJ2-3; TRBD1 or TRBD2 may be the D gene (5 bases each). The length of the CDR3 is 15 residues. The V end was cut by 6 bases, the J end by 1 base, with 14 bases between. CDR1 and CDR2 (germline): SEHNR, FQNEAQ (reference sequence). DNA of the CDR3: TGTGCCAGCAGTCCTCTGTGGGGACGCACAGATACGCAGTATTTT. Protein: CASSPLWGRTDTQYF.

The chain uses TRBV20-1 and TRBJ2-1; 14 positions match TRBD2. The CDR3 is made up of 13 amino acids. The V gene's germline CDR1 is DFQATT and CDR2 SNEGSKA (reference sequence). CDR3 coding DNA: TGCAGCGGGACTAGCGGGAGTTACAATGAGCAGTTCTTC. This translates into CSGTSGSYNEQFF.